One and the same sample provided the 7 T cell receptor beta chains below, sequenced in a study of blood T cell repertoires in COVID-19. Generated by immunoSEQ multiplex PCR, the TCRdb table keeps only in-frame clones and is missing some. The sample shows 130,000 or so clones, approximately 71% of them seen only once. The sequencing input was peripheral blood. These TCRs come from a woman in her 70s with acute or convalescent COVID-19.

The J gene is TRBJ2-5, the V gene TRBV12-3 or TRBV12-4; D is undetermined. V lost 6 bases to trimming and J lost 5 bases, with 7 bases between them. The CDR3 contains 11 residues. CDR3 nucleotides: TGTGCCAGCAGCCCCGGGGAGACCCAGTACTTC. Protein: CASSPGETQYF.

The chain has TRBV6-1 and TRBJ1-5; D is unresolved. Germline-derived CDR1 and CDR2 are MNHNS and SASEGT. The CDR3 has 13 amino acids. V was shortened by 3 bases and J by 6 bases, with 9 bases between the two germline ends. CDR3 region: CASSDRRSQPQHF. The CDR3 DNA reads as TGTGCCAGCAGTGATCGGAGGAGTCAGCCCCAGCATTTT.

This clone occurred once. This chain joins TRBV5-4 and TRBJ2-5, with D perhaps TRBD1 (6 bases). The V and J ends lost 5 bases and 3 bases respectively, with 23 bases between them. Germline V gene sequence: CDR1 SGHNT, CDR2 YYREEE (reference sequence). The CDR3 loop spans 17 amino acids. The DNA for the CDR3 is TGTGCCAGCAGTGCTCAGGGGTCTGGCGTTCTCGAAGAGACCCAGTACTTC. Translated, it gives CASSAQGSGVLEETQYF. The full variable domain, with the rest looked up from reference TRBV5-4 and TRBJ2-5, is ETGVTQSPTHLIKTRGQQVTLRCSSQSGHNTVSWYQQALGQGPQFIFQYYREEENGRGNFPPRFSGLQFPNYSSELNVNALELDDSALYLCASSAQGSGVLEETQYFGPGTRLLVL.

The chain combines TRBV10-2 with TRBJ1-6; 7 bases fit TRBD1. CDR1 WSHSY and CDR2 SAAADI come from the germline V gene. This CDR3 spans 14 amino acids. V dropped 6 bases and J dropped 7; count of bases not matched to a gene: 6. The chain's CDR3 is CASRGTGENSPLHF. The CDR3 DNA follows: TGCGCCAGCAGGGGTACAGGGGAGAATTCACCCCTCCACTTT.

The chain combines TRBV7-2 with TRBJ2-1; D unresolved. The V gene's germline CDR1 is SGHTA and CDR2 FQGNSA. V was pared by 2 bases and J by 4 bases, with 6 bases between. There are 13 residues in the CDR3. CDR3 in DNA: TGTGCCAGCAGCTTAACAATTTACAATGAGCAGTTCTTC. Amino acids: CASSLTIYNEQFF.

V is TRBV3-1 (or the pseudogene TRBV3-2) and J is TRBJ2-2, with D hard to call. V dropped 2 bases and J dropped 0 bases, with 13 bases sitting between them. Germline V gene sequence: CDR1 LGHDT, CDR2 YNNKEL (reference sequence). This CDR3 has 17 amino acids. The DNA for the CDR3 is TGTGCCAGCAGCCAATTCAGAGGCGGATCGAACACCGGGGAGCTGTTTTTT. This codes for CASSQFRGGSNTGELFF.

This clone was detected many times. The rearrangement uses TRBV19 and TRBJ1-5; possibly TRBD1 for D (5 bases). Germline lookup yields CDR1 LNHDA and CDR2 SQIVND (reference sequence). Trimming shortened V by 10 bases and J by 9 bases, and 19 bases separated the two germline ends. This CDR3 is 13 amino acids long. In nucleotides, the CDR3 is TGTGCCACCCAGGGTGTTCGTTTGGGGCCCCAGCATTTT. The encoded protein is CATQGVRLGPQHF. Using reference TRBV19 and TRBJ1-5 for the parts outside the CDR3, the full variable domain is DGGITQSPKYLFRKEGQNVTLSCEQNLNHDAMYWYRQDPGQGLRLIYYSQIVNDFQKGDIAEGYSVSREKKESFPLTVTSAQKNPTAFYLCATQGVRLGPQHFGDGTRLSIL.